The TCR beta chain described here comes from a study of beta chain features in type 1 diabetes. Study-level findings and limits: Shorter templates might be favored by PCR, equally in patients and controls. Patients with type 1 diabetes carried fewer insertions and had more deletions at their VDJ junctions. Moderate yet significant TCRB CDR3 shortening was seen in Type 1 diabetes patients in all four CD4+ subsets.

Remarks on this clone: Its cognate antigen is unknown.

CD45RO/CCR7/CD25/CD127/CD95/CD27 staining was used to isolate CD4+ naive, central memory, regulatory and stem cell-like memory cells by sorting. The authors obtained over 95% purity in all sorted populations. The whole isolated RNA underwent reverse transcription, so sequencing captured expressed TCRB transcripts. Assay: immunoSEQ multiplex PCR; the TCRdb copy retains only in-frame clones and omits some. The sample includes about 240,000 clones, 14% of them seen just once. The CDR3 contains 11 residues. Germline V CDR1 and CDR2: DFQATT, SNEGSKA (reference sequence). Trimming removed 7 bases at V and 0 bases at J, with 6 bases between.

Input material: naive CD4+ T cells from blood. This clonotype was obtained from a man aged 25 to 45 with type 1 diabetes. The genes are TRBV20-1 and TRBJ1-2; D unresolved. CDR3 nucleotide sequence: TGCAGTGTCCGAGCTAACTATGGCTACACCTTC. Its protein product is CSVRANYGYTF.